Listed below are T cell receptor beta chains from one sample, sequenced in a study of vaccination and CD4 T cells after COVID-19. These receptors are not linked to any known antigen. TCRdb redid the calling of the PCR reads with MiXCR, one entry per CDR3 protein. The data contain 15,000 to 20,000 distinct CDR3 sequences, 40% to 60% of them singletons. Sequences were derived from CD4+ T cells from blood, cultured in vitro, sampled before SARS-CoV-2 vaccination. The receptors stem from a human donor who had recovered from COVID-19. CDR3s include the opening cysteine and the closing phenylalanine or tryptophan. Fields, in order: D gene, V gene, J gene, clone size, CDR3 protein, CDR3 DNA. The D gene is left open where the match is weak. Some rows have no size entry. The others give once, few or many, or a class for an expanded clone.

>.|TRBV4-3|TRBJ1-6|once
CASSQARHRESSYNSPLHF
TGCGCCAGCAGCCAAGCTAGACACCGTGAGAGCTCCTATAATTCACCCCTCCACTTT
>TRBD1|TRBV4-3|TRBJ2-7|.
CASSQELGRRTGLKYEQYF
TGCGCCAGCAGCCAAGAATTGGGGCGCCGGACAGGGCTCAAATACGAGCAGTACTTC
>.|TRBV6-1|TRBJ1-6|once
CATLGGSYNSPLHF
TGTGCCACCCTAGGGGGTTCTTATAATTCACCCCTCCACTTT
>.|TRBV20-1|TRBJ1-5|.
CSARGKTSNQPQHF
TGCAGTGCCCGGGGAAAGACTAGCAATCAGCCCCAGCATTTT
>.|TRBV20-1|TRBJ1-1|.
CSATQAARREAFF
TGCAGTGCTACCCAGGCAGCGCGCAGAGAAGCTTTCTTT
>.|TRBV20-1|TRBJ1-1|.
CSAKGRGTEAFF
TGCAGTGCCAAGGGGCGTGGCACTGAAGCTTTCTTT
>.|TRBV20-1|TRBJ2-6|.
CSASRSNSGANVLTF
TGCAGTGCTAGCCGGTCTAACTCTGGGGCCAACGTCCTGACTTTC
>.|TRBV6-1|TRBJ1-6|.
CASSRVGDTNSPLHF
TGTGCCAGCAGTCGGGTGGGGGACACTAATTCACCCCTCCACTTT
>.|TRBV20-1|TRBJ2-7|.
CSAPDLKKTQVPYEQYF
TGCAGTGCTCCCGATCTAAAGAAAACACAGGTACCGTACGAGCAGTACTTC
>.|TRBV18|TRBJ2-4|.
CASSRTGAGTNIQYF
TGTGCCAGCTCACGAACAGGGGCGGGGACGAACATTCAGTACTTC
>TRBD2|TRBV6-2/TRBV6-3|TRBJ2-3|.
CASSSPPGLVDDTQYF
TGTGCCAGCAGTTCTCCACCGGGACTAGTTGACGATACGCAGTATTTT
>.|TRBV2|TRBJ2-1|.
CASSEAGDGNEQFF
TGTGCCAGCAGTGAAGCGGGGGACGGGAATGAGCAGTTCTTC
>.|TRBV7-9|TRBJ1-4|once
CASSLDPPGVKLFF
TGTGCCAGCAGCTTAGACCCTCCAGGGGTAAAACTGTTTTTT
>TRBD2|TRBV12-3/TRBV12-4|TRBJ2-1|.
CASSLLAGNEQFF
TGTGCCAGCAGTCTTCTAGCGGGCAATGAGCAGTTCTTC
>.|TRBV19|TRBJ2-7|few
CASSWRYEHSYEQYF
TGTGCCAGTAGTTGGCGGTATGAGCACTCCTACGAGCAGTACTTC
>.|TRBV6-1|TRBJ2-5|once
CASSPRRRRDFVTQYF
TGTGCCAGCAGCCCCCGCCGGAGACGGGATTTTGTGACCCAGTACTTC
>.|TRBV7-2|TRBJ2-1|.
CASSLRELQFF
TGTGCCAGCAGCTTACGTGAACTCCAGTTCTTC
>TRBD2|TRBV30|TRBJ2-1|.
CALQREAYNEQFF
TGTGCCTTACAGCGGGAGGCCTACAATGAGCAGTTCTTC
>TRBD1|TRBV7-6|TRBJ2-5|.
CASSMTGGNLQETQYF
TGTGCCAGCAGCATGACAGGGGGGAACCTCCAAGAGACCCAGTACTTC
>.|TRBV6-5|TRBJ2-1|.
CASSYSGLLASYNEQFF
TGTGCCAGCAGTTACTCGGGGTTATTAGCGTCCTACAATGAGCAGTTCTTC
>.|TRBV6-1|TRBJ2-7|few
CASSRTGTSNPHEQYF
TGTGCCAGCAGTCGTACTGGAACTAGCAACCCCCACGAGCAGTACTTC
>.|TRBV5-1|TRBJ2-7|.
CASSLVGGSEQYF
TGCGCCAGCAGCTTGGTTGGGGGGTCCGAGCAGTACTTC
>.|TRBV18|TRBJ1-2|.
CASSPGDDVNYGYTF
TGTGCCAGCTCCCCAGGGGACGATGTAAACTATGGCTACACCTTC
>.|TRBV15|TRBJ1-1|.
CATSRDVAGREAFF
TGTGCCACCAGCAGAGATGTCGCGGGGCGTGAAGCTTTCTTT
>.|TRBV20-1|TRBJ2-2|.
CSARVYTGELFF
TGCAGTGCTAGGGTATACACCGGGGAGCTGTTTTTT
>.|TRBV7-2|TRBJ1-1|few
CASSPQGNQNTEAFF
TGTGCCAGCAGCCCCCAGGGCAACCAGAACACTGAAGCTTTCTTT
>TRBD1|TRBV6-2/TRBV6-3|TRBJ1-1|.
CASRQTGQAEAFF
TGTGCCAGCAGACAGACAGGGCAGGCTGAAGCTTTCTTT
>.|TRBV12-3/TRBV12-4|TRBJ2-1|.
CASSLALSGDEQFF
TGTGCCAGCAGTTTAGCGCTCTCTGGCGATGAGCAGTTCTTC
>TRBD2|TRBV7-2|TRBJ2-3|.
CASSHPTGESSGRSGTQYF
TGTGCCAGCAGCCATCCGACCGGTGAGTCTAGCGGGAGAAGCGGCACGCAGTATTTT
>TRBD2|TRBV20-1|TRBJ2-7|.
CSARDSTGLEYEQYF
TGCAGTGCTAGAGATAGCACGGGACTAGAATACGAGCAGTACTTC
>.|TRBV7-9|TRBJ1-4|.
CASSLDANNEKLFF
TGTGCCAGCAGCTTAGACGCGAATAATGAAAAACTGTTTTTT